This T cell receptor beta chain was observed in a study of cytomegalovirus exposure and HLA in healthy donors. Vbeta (60) and Jbeta (13) primers were used in the PCR. Repertoires were generated with immunoSEQ multiplex PCR, while TCRdb's copy carries only in-frame clones and drops some. This table has over 45,000 clones, 75% to 85% appearing once. Overall study results and limits: Several of the most significant clusters appeared linked to common viral pathogens, based on a later analysis.

The length of the CDR3 is 17 residues. Trimming cost V 4 bases and J 2 bases; bases outside gene matches: 4. Germline CDR1 SGHVS, CDR2 FQNEAQ. As concerns this clone: The antigen is undetermined.

The clonotype originates from a man younger than 45 in good health and CMV-seronegative. The specimen sequenced was PBMCs. V gene TRBV7-8 combines with J gene TRBJ2-1; 14 bases are a match to TRBD2. This chain's CDR3 is CASSSRLAGGPYNEQFF. In DNA, the CDR3 is TGTGCCAGCAGCTCACGACTAGCGGGGGGGCCCTACAATGAGCAGTTCTTC.